Each of the 28 T cell receptor beta chains below was sequenced from the same sample in a study of CXCR3-negative and CXCR3-positive naive CD8 T cells. Study outcomes and limitations: CXCR3-positive naive cells carried more hydrophobic TRB CDR3s than CXCR3-negative ones.

UMI-labeled 5' RACE yielded the TRB cDNA libraries. TCRdb reanalyzed the 5' RACE reads and collapses them to one entry per CDR3 protein, without DNA. Its listing shows about 130,000 distinct CDR3 sequences. No antigen has been identified for these receptors. Sequencing input: naive CXCR3+ CD8+ T cells from blood. Subset: CD45RO-CCR7+CD27+CD95- naive CD8+ T cells expressing CXCR3 (TNR3+). These receptors came from a human donor in good health. Some clones in this sample may be carry-over from other donors' samples.

J is TRBJ1-1 and V is TRBV7-9. Per the germline V gene, CDR1 is SEHNR and CDR2 is FQNEAQ (reference sequence). There are 12 residues in the CDR3. This CDR3 is CASSLVESEAFF.

The V and J genes are TRBV28 and TRBJ1-1; TCRdb's D call, TRBD1, is unchecked because there is no DNA. The CDR3 totals 16 residues. The germline CDR1 and CDR2 sequences are MDHEN and SYDVKM. The chain's CDR3 is CASSLRVSPVYTEAFF.

The CDR3 protein is CASSLGQGVSYEQYF. The chain uses TRBV5-6 and TRBJ2-7; absent DNA, TCRdb's TRBD1 call cannot be checked. Germline CDR1 SGHDT, CDR2 YYEEEE. The CDR3 covers 15 residues.

V gene TRBV7-9 combines with J gene TRBJ1-1; TCRdb reports TRBD1, a call that lacks DNA to check it against. Germline assignment: CDR1 SEHNR and CDR2 FQNEAQ (reference sequence). The length of the CDR3 is 14 residues. The CDR3 sequence: CASSVTGLNTEAFF.

The genes are TRBV11-2 and TRBJ1-1; TCRdb selects TRBD1, and the lack of DNA leaves this call unchecked. The V gene's germline CDR1 is SGHAT and CDR2 FQNNGV. The CDR3 sequence is 14 residues long. This chain's CDR3 is CASSLGQGYTEAFF.

The chain joins TRBV28 to TRBJ2-7; TCRdb's assignment of TRBD2 cannot be checked, as there is no DNA. CDR1 MDHEN and CDR2 SYDVKM come from the germline V gene. The CDR3 loop spans 17 amino acids. CDR3 sequence: CASSSGSWLAGFYEQYF. Drawing the rest from reference TRBV28 and TRBJ2-7, the complete variable domain is DVKVTQSSRYLVKRTGEKVFLECVQDMDHENMFWYRQDPGLGLRLIYFSYDVKMKEKGDIPEGYSVSREKKERFSLILESASTNQTSMYLCASSSGSWLAGFYEQYFGPGTRLTVT.

The chain joins TRBV3-1 to TRBJ2-7; TCRdb proposes TRBD1, but this gene call is untestable without DNA. The germline gives CDR1 LGHDT, CDR2 YNNKEL (reference sequence). This CDR3 has 14 amino acids. The chain's CDR3 is CASSQAQGDYEQYF.

The chain has TRBV24-1 and TRBJ2-1; TCRdb gives TRBD2 as the D gene, but with no DNA this cannot be confirmed. The CDR3 runs 17 residues. Germline V CDR1 and CDR2: KGHDR, SFDVKD. The CDR3 loop is CATSEGVAYFSYNEQFF.

CDR3 amino acids: CSVDGGGPKNSLQETQYF. The V and J genes are TRBV29-1 and TRBJ2-5; TCRdb's D gene call, TRBD2, goes unchecked for lack of DNA. This CDR3 has 18 residues. Germline V CDR1 and CDR2: SQVTM, ANQGSEA.

V and J are TRBV19 and TRBJ2-4; the TRBD1 assignment by TCRdb is unverifiable without DNA. The germline CDR1 and CDR2 sequences are LNHDA and SQIVND (reference sequence). This CDR3 is 14 amino acids long. This CDR3 reads CASSPGQMNYIQYF.

The chain recombines TRBV9 with TRBJ2-7. From germline, CDR1 is SGDLS and CDR2 YYNGEE. This CDR3 has 14 amino acids. This CDR3 is CASSVATGDYEQYF. Full variable domain (missing parts from reference TRBV9 and TRBJ2-7): DSGVTQTPKHLITATGQRVTLRCSPRSGDLSVYWYQQSLDQGLQFLIQYYNGEERAKGNILERFSAQQFPDLHSELNLSSLELGDSALYFCASSVATGDYEQYFGPGTRLTVT.

This chain joins TRBV29-1 and TRBJ2-1; TCRdb outputs TRBD1, but without DNA this stays unchecked. Looked up from germline, CDR1 is SQVTM and CDR2 is ANQGSEA. This CDR3 has 17 residues. The CDR3: CSVGPGTGGPNYNEQFF.

V and J are TRBV11-2 and TRBJ2-3; there is no DNA to check the TCRdb D call of TRBD2. The CDR3 loop spans 16 amino acids. Germline-derived CDR1 and CDR2 are SGHAT and FQNNGV. CDR3 sequence reads: CASSLDPRAITDTQYF.

The chain couples TRBV7-9 to TRBJ2-7; TCRdb designates TRBD1, a call that cannot be tested without DNA. The germline gives CDR1 SEHNR, CDR2 FQNEAQ (reference sequence). The CDR3 is 17 residues long. This CDR3 is CASSSFAGLASTLEQYF.

The chain is built from TRBV7-9 and TRBJ2-2. The CDR3 runs to 13 residues. The germline CDR1 and CDR2 sequences are SEHNR and FQNEAQ (reference sequence). The CDR3 spells CASSLAETGELFF.

The chain couples TRBV23-1 to TRBJ2-7. TRBV23-1 qualifies as an ORF whose function is uncertain. This CDR3 contains 11 residues. The CDR3 loop is CASSQDTEQYF.

The V call is TRBV29-1, the J call TRBJ2-7; absent DNA, TCRdb's TRBD1 call cannot be checked. The CDR3 extends over 13 amino acids. In germline, CDR1 is SQVTM, CDR2 ANQGSEA. The CDR3 reads CSVEGRQGNEQYF.

This chain uses TRBV21-1 with TRBJ1-5. TRBV21-1 is classified as a pseudogene. The CDR3 runs 17 residues. CDR3 residues: CASSKATNASCNQPQHF.

The chain uses TRBV4-3 and TRBJ1-2; the TCRdb D gene call, TRBD1, has no DNA to confirm it. Germline values: CDR1 LGHNA, CDR2 YSLEER. The CDR3 sequence is 15 residues long. This CDR3 is CASSQDRGVANGYTF.

J is TRBJ1-3 and V is TRBV4-1; TCRdb's assignment of TRBD1 cannot be checked, as there is no DNA. The CDR3 length is 17 residues. Germline CDR1 is MGHRA and CDR2 is YSYEKL. The CDR3 sequence: CASSPVDRGTSGNTIYF.

The chain carries TRBV7-9 and TRBJ2-5; TCRdb's D call of TRBD1 is untestable without DNA. Germline-derived CDR1 and CDR2 are SEHNR and FQNEAQ (reference sequence). The CDR3 is 15 residues long. This chain's CDR3 is CASSFSIRGLETQYF.

V gene TRBV5-1 combines with J gene TRBJ1-1; TCRdb designates TRBD1, a call that cannot be tested without DNA. The CDR3 is 14 residues long. Germline V gives CDR1 SGHRS, CDR2 YFSETQ. CDR3 region: CASSSTGTGYGAFF.

The chain couples TRBV19 to TRBJ2-2; TCRdb's D call, TRBD1, is unchecked because there is no DNA. The germline gives CDR1 LNHDA, CDR2 SQIVND (reference sequence). This CDR3 is built from 12 residues. CDR3 sequence reads: CASSGTTGELFF.

The chain uses TRBV27 and TRBJ2-7; TCRdb's D gene call, TRBD1, goes unchecked for lack of DNA. There are 18 residues in the CDR3. Per germline, CDR1 MNHEY and CDR2 SMNVEV (reference sequence). CDR3 protein: CASSLLGRGQGASYEQYF.

The V gene is TRBV24-1, the J gene TRBJ2-5; the D gene TCRdb calls, TRBD1, cannot be checked with no DNA. From germline, CDR1 is KGHDR and CDR2 SFDVKD. The CDR3 totals 18 residues. The CDR3 sequence is CATSEVGPVFFFKETQYF.

This rearrangement joins TRBV29-1 to TRBJ2-1; TCRdb returns TRBD2, unconfirmable since there is no DNA. Germline V CDR1 and CDR2: SQVTM, ANQGSEA. The CDR3 is made up of 17 amino acids. CDR3 amino acids: CSVEGGKSGTSYDEQFF.

The V gene is TRBV29-1, the J gene TRBJ1-2; there is no DNA to check the TCRdb D call of TRBD1. This CDR3 has 13 residues. CDR1 SQVTM and CDR2 ANQGSEA come from the germline V gene. The CDR3 sequence is CSVGPGGADGYTF.

This rearrangement joins TRBV15 to TRBJ2-4. The CDR3 has 13 residues. Germline-derived CDR1 and CDR2 are LNHNV and YYDKDF (reference sequence). The CDR3 region is CATSQGEQNIQYF.